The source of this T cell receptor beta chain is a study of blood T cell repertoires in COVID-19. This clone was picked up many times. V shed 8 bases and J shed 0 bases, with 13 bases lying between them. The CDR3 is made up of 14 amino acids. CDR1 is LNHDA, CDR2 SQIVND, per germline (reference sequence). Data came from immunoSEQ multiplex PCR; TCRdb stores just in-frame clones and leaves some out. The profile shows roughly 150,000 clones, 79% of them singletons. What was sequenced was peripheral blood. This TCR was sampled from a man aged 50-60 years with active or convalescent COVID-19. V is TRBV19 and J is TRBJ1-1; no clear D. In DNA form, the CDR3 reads TGTGCCAGTGATATCGGGGTCATGAACACTGAAGCTTTCTTT. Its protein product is CASDIGVMNTEAFF.